This is a list of T cell receptor beta chains from one sample in a study of blood T cell repertoires in COVID-19. Measured with immunoSEQ multiplex PCR; TCRdb has only the in-frame clones, and not every one. The sample yields some 90,000 clones, less than 90% seen once. Sequenced material: peripheral blood. The receptors stem from a human donor in a cohort sampled during active COVID-19. Both conserved end residues are part of each CDR3. D genes are given only for firm matches. The size of a clone is reported for some rows only, either as once, few or many, or as a class for expanded clones.

>TRBV3-1/TRBV3-2|NA|NA|TRBJ1-4
CASSQAGGYEKLFF
TGTGCCAGCAGCCAAGCCGGGGGGTACGAAAAACTGTTTTTT
>TRBV6-6|NA|NA|TRBJ1-1
CASRQQVGTEAFF
TGTGCCAGCCGACAACAGGTGGGCACTGAAGCTTTCTTT
>TRBV2|NA|TRBD1|TRBJ1-6
CASRPQGYLGSPLHF
TGTGCCAGCAGGCCACAGGGGTATCTAGGTTCACCCCTCCACTTT
>TRBV9|NA|TRBD1|TRBJ1-4
CASSVGQDRGEKLFF
TGTGCCAGCAGCGTAGGACAGGACAGGGGTGAAAAACTGTTTTTT
>TRBV3-1/TRBV3-2|NA|TRBD1|TRBJ1-4
CASSPKTGTGNEKLFF
TGTGCCAGCAGCCCGAAAACCGGGACAGGGAATGAAAAACTGTTTTTT
>TRBV1|NA|NA|TRBJ2-4
CTSSQTPGRTKNIQYF
TGCACCAGCAGCCAGACCCCAGGCAGGACCAAAAACATTCAGTACTTC
>TRBV2|NA|NA|TRBJ1-1
CASSAGYLENTEAFF
TGTGCCAGCAGTGCGGGATATTTGGAGAACACTGAAGCTTTCTTT
>TRBV19|few|TRBD1|TRBJ2-2
CASRRGQGGTGELFF
TGTGCCAGTAGGCGGGGACAGGGGGGGACCGGGGAGCTGTTTTTT
>TRBV15|NA|NA|TRBJ2-7
CATSRDQGYEQYF
TGTGCCACCAGCAGAGATCAGGGTTACGAGCAGTACTTC
>TRBV7-8|NA|NA|TRBJ2-3
CASRQIYTDTQYF
TGTGCCAGCAGACAAATTTACACAGATACGCAGTATTTT